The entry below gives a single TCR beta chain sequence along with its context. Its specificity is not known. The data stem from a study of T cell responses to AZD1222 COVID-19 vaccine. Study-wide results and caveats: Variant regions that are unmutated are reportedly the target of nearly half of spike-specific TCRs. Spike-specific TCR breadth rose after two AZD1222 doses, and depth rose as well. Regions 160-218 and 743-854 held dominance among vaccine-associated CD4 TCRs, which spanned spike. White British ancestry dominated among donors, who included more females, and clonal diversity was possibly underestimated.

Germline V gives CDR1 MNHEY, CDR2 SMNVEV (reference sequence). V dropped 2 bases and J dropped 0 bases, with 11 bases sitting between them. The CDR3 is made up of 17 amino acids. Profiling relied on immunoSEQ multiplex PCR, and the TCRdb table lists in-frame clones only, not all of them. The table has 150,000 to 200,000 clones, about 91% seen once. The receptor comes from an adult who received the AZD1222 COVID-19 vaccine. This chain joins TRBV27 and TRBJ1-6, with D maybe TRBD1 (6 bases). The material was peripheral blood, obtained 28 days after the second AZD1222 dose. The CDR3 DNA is TGTGCCAGCAGTTTACGGACAGCCGCCTCCTATAATTCACCCCTCCACTTT. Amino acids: CASSLRTAASYNSPLHF.